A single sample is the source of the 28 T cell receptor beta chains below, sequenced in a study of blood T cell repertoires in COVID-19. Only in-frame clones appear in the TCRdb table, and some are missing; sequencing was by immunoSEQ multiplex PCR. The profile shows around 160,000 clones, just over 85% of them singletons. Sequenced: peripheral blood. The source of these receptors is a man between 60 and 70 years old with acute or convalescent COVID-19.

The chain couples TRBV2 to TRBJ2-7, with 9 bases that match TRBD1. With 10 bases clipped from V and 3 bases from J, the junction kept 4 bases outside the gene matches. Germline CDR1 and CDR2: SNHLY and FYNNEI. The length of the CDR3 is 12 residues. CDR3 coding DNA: TGTGCCATAAAGACAGGGGGCTACGAGCAGTACTTC. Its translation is CAIKTGGYEQYF.

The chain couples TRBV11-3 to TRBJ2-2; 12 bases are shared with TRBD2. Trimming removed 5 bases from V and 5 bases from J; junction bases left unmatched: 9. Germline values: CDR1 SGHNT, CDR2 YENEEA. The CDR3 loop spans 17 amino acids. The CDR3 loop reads CASSTTSGRPQTGELFF. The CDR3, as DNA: TGTGCCAGCAGCACAACTAGCGGGAGGCCCCAAACCGGGGAGCTGTTTTTT.

Written as DNA, the CDR3 is TGCGCCAGCAGCTTGGTTGCGGGACTCTCCTACAATGAGCAGTTCTTC. Residues: CASSLVAGLSYNEQFF. This chain connects TRBV5-1 to TRBJ2-1, with a possible D match to TRBD2 (6 bases). The CDR3 contains 16 residues. V dropped 0 bases and J dropped 0 bases, with 10 bases sitting between them. Germline V gives CDR1 SGHRS, CDR2 YFSETQ.

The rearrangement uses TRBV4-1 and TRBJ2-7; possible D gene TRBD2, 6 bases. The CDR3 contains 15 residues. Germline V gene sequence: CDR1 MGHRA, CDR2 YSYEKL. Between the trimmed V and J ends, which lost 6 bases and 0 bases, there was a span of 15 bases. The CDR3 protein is CASSFRAGSSYEQYF. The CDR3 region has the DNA TGCGCCAGCAGTTTTCGGGCGGGGAGCTCCTACGAGCAGTACTTC.

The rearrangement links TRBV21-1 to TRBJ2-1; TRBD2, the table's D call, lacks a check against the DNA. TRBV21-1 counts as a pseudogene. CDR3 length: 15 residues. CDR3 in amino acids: CASSGNGRRTNEQFF. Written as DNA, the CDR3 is TGTGCCAGCAGCGGTAACGGGAGAAGGACGAATGAGCAGTTCTTC.

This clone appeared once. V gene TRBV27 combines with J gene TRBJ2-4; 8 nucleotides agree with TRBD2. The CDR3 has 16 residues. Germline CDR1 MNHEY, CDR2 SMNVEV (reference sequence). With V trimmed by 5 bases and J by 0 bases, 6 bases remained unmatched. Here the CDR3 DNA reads TGTGCCAGCAGTCGTTCTCTAGCGGGAGCCAAAAACATTCAGTACTTC. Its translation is CASSRSLAGAKNIQYF.

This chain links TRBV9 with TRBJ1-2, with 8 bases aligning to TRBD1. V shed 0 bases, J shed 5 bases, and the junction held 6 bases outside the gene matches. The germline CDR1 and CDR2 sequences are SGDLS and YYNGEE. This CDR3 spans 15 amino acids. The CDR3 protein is CASSVGGQGGYGYTF. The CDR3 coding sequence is TGTGCCAGCAGCGTAGGAGGACAGGGAGGTTATGGCTACACCTTC.

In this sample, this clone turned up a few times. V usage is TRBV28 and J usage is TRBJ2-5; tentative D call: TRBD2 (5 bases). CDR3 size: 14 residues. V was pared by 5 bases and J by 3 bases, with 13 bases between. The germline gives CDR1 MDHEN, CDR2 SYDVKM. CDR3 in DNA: TGTGCCAGCAGTGCGCCCGGGATAGAAGAGACCCAGTACTTC. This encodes CASSAPGIEETQYF.

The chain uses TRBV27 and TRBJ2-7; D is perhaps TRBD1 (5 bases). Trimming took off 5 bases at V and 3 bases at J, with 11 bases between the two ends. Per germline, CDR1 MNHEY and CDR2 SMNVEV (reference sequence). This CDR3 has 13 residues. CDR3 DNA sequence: TGTGCCAGCAGTATCGACAGCAACTACGAGCAGTACTTC. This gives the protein CASSIDSNYEQYF.

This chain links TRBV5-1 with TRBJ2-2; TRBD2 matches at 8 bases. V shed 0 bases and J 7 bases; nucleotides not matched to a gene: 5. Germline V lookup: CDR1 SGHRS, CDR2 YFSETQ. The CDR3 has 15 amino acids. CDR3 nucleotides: TGCGCCAGCAGCTTGGCAGCGGGAGCGGGCGGGGAGCTGTTTTTT. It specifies CASSLAAGAGGELFF.

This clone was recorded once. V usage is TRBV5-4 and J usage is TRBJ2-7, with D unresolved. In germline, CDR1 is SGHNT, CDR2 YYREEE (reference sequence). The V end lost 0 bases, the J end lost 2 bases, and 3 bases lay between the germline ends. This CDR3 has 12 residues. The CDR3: CASSLGAYEQYF. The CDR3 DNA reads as TGTGCCAGCAGCTTGGGAGCCTACGAGCAGTACTTC.

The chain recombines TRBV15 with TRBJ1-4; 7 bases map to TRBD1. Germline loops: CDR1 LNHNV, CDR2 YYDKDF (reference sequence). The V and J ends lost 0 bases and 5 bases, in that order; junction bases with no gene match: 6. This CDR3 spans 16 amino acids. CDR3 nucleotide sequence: TGTGCCACCAGCAGAGAGCAGGGCAGGGGGAATGAAAAACTGTTTTTT. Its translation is CATSREQGRGNEKLFF. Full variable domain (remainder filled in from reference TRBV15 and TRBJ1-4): DAMVIQNPRYQVTQFGKPVTLSCSQTLNHNVMYWYQQKSSQAPKLLFHYYDKDFNNEADTPDNFQSRRPNTSFCFLDIRSPGLGDTAMYLCATSREQGRGNEKLFFGSGTQLSVL.

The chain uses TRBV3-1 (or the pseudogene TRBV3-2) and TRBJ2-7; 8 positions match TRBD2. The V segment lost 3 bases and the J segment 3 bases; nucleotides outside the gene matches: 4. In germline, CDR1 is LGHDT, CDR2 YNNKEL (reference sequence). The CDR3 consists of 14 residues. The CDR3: CASSHHREGYEQYF. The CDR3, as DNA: TGTGCCAGCAGCCATCACCGGGAGGGCTACGAGCAGTACTTC.

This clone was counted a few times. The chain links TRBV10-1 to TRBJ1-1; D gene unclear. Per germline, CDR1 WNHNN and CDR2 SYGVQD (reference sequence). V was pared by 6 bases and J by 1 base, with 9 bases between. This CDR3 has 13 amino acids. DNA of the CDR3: TGCGCCAGCAGCAAGACAAAGAACACTGAAGCTTTCTTT. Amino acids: CASSKTKNTEAFF.

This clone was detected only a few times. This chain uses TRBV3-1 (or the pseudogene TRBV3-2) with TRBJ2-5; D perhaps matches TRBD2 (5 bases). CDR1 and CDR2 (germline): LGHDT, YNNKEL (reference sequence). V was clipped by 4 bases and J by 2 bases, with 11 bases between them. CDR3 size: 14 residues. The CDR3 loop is CASSLRTGQETQYF. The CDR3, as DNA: TGTGCCAGCAGCCTCCGGACTGGACAAGAGACCCAGTACTTC.

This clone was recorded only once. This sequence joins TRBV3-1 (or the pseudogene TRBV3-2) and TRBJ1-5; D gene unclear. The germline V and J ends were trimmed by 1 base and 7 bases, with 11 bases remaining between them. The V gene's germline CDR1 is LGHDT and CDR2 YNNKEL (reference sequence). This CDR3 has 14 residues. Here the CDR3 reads CASSQGGLGQPQHF. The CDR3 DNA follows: TGTGCCAGCAGCCAAGGTGGTCTCGGGCAGCCCCAGCATTTT.

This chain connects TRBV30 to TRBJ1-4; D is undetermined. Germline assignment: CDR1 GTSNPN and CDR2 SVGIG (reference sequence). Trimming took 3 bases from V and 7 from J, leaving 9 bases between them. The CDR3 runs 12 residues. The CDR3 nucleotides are TGTGCCTGGAGCAGCTCGGGTGAAAAACTGTTTTTT. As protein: CAWSSSGEKLFF.

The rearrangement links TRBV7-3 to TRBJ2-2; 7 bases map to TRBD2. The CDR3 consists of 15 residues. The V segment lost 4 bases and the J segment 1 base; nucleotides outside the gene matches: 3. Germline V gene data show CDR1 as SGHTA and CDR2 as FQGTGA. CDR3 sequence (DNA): TGTGCCAGCAGCTCCGGGACTATGAACACCGGGGAGCTGTTTTTT. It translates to CASSSGTMNTGELFF.

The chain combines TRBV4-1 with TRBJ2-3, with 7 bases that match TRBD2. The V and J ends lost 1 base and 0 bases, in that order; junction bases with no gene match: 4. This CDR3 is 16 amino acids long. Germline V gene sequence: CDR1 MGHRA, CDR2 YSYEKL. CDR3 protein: CASSQGASGSTDTQYF. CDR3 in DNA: TGCGCCAGCAGCCAAGGGGCTAGCGGAAGCACAGATACGCAGTATTTT.

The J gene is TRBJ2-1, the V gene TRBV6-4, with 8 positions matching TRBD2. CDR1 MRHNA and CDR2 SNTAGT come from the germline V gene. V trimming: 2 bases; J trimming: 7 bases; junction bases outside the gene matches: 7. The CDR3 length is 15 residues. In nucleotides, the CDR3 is TGTGCCAGCAGTGACACTAGCGGTTCTACGAATGAGCAGTTCTTC. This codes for CASSDTSGSTNEQFF.

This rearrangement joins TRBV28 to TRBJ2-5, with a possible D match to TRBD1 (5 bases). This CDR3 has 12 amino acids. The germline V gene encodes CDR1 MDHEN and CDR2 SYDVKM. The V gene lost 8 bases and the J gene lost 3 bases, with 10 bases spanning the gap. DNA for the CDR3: TGTGCCAGCCGTCAGGGTAAAGAGACCCAGTACTTC. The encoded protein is CASRQGKETQYF.

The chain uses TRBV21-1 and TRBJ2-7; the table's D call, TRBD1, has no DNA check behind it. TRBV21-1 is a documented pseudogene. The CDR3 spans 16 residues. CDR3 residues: CASSRRDSPTSYEQYF. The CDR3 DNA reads TGTGCCAGCAGCAGGCGGGACAGCCCAACTTCTTACGAGCAGTACTTC.

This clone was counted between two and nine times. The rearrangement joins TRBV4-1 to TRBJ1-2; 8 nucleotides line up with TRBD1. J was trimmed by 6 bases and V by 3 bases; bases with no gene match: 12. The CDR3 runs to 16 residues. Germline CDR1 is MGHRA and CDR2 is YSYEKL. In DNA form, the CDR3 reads TGCGCCAGCAGCCACCGAACCAGACAGGGGATCGATGGCTACACCTTC. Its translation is CASSHRTRQGIDGYTF.

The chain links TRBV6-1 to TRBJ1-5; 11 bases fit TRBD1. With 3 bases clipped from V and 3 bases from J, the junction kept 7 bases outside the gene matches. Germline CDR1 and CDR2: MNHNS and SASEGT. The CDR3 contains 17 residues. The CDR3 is CASSDGTGGPINQPQHF. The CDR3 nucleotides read TGTGCCAGCAGTGACGGGACAGGGGGTCCCATCAATCAGCCCCAGCATTTT.

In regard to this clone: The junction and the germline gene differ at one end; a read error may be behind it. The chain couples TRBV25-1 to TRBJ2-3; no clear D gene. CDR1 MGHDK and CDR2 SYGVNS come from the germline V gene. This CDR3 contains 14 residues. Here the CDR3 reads CASSEVGSKDTQYF. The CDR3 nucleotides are TGTGCCAGCAGTGAAGTGGGCAGCAAAGATACGCAGTATTTT.

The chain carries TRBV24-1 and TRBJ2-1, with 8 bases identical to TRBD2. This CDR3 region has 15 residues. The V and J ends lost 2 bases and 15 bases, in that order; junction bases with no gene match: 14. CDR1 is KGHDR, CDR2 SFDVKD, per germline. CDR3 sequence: CATSDSLAGPSTSFF. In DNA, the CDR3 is TGTGCCACCAGTGATTCGCTAGCGGGCCCTTCGACGTCGTTCTTC.

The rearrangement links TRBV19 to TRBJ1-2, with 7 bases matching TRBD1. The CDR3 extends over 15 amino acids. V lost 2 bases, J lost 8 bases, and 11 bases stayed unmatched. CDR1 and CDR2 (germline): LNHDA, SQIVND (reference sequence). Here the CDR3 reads CASSIIRQGTDGYTF. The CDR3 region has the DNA TGTGCCAGTAGTATAATTCGACAGGGTACAGACGGCTACACCTTC. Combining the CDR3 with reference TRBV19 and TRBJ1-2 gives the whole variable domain DGGITQSPKYLFRKEGQNVTLSCEQNLNHDAMYWYRQDPGQGLRLIYYSQIVNDFQKGDIAEGYSVSREKKESFPLTVTSAQKNPTAFYLCASSIIRQGTDGYTFGSGTRLTVV.

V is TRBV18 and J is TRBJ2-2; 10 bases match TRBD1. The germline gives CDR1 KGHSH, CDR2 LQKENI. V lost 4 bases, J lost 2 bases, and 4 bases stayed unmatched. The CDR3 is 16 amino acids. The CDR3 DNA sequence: TGTGCCAGCTCACGAGACAGGGGGCCTAACACCGGGGAGCTGTTTTTT. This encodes CASSRDRGPNTGELFF.